This T cell receptor (beta chain) comes out of a study of OX40 agonist ivuxolimab in advanced cancers. As for the study in general: Dose-escalation patients' cancers were hepatocellular carcinoma, melanoma, renal cell or head and neck cancer. Under the entry rules, prior anti-PD-1, anti-PD-L1 or anti-CTLA-4 therapy was allowed, and 40% had some.

There are 16 residues in the CDR3. Germline CDR1 SSHAT, CDR2 FNYEAQ (reference sequence). Turning to this clone: The junction shows a germline mismatch at one end, possibly a read error.

With baseline, cycle 4 day 1, and cycle 7 day 1 as timepoints, blood was sampled. TCRdb's table, derived via immunoSEQ multiplex PCR, lists solely in-frame clones and lacks some. The sample holds 60,000 to 85,000 clones, approximately 89% seen once. The chain recombines TRBV7-7 with TRBJ2-2, with 9 bases lining up with TRBD1. The receptor was isolated from an adult with an advanced solid tumor such as melanoma, head and neck, liver or kidney cancer. This material consisted of CD4+ or CD8+ T cells sorted from blood, taken in a trial of the OX40 agonist ivuxolimab. This CDR3 reads CASSLGGTGTGGELFF. The CDR3 region has the DNA TGTGCTAGCAGCTTAGGTGGGACAGGGACCGGCGGGGAGCTGTTTTTT.